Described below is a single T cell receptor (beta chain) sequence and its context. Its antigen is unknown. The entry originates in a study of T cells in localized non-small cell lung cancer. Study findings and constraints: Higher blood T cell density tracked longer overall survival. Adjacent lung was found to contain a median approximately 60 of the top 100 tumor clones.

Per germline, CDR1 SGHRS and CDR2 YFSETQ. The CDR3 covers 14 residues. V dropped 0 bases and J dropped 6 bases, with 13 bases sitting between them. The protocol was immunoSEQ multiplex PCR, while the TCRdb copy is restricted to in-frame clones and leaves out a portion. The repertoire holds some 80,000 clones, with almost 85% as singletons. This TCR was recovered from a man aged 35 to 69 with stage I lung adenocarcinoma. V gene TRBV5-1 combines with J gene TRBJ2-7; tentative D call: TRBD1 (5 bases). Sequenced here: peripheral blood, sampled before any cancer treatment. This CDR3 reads CASSLGQGSTEQYF. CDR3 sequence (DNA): TGCGCCAGCAGCTTGGGGCAGGGTTCAACCGAGCAGTACTTC.